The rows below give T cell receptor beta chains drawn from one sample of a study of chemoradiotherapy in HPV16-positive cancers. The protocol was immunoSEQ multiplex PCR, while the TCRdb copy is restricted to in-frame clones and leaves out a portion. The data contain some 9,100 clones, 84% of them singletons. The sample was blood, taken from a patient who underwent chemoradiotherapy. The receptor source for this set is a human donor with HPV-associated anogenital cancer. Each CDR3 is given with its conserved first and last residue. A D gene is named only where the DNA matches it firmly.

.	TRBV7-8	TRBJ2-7	TGTGCCAGCAGCATAACAGGGCCCTCCTACGAGCAGTACTTC	CASSITGPSYEQYF
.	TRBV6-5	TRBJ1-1	TGTGCCAGCAGTGGTTCCGTGGGAGGGAACACTGAAGCTTTCTTT	CASSGSVGGNTEAFF
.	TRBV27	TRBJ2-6	TGTGCCAGCAGTTTGGTGGGTAGCTCTGGGGCCAACGTCCTGACTTTC	CASSLVGSSGANVLTF
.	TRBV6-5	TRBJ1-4	TGTGCCAGCAGTTATCGGGGGGTAAGGGGTGAAAAACTGTTTTTT	CASSYRGVRGEKLFF
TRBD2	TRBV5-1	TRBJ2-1	TGCGCCAGCAGCTTGTGGGGGGGAGAGGATGAGCAGTTCTTC	CASSLWGGEDEQFF
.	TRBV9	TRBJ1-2	TGTGCCAGCAGCGTAGTAGAGGGATACGGCTACACCTTC	CASSVVEGYGYTF
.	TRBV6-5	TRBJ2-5	TGTGCCAGCAGTTACTCAGACAGAAGACAAGAGACCCAGTACTTC	CASSYSDRRQETQYF
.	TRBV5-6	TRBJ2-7	TGTGCCAGCAGCTTGGCACAGTCCGGGGTCGAGCAGTACTTC	CASSLAQSGVEQYF
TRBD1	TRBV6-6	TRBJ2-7	TGTGCCAGCAGTCGGACAGGGGGCCCCCGGGAGTACTTC	CASSRTGGPREYF
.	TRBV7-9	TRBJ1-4	TGTGCCAGCAGCTTAGCGGCGGCGGGTGCTAATGAAAAACTGTTTTTT	CASSLAAAGANEKLFF